These 14 T cell receptor beta chains came from one sample sequenced in a study of cytomegalovirus exposure and HLA in healthy donors. Primers included in the PCR were 60 Vbeta and 13 Jbeta primers. The method was immunoSEQ multiplex PCR; TCRdb's version includes in-frame clones alone and lacks a portion of them. Its table records roughly 74,000 clones. Sequenced input: PBMCs. The source of these receptors is a female donor in good health and CMV-seropositive.

CDR3 nucleotides: TGCGCCAGCAGCCCCGAGGGAGGGCGGAAGCAGTTCTTC. This sequence encodes CASSPEGGRKQFF. V usage is TRBV5-1 and J usage is TRBJ2-1, with 7 bases fitting TRBD2. Looked up from germline, CDR1 is SGHRS and CDR2 is YFSETQ. The J segment lost 11 bases and the V segment lost 4 bases, leaving 9 bases of the junction unmatched. This CDR3 has 13 residues.

The CDR3 sequence: CASSYARGAGGELFF. Written as DNA, the CDR3 is TGTGCCAGCAGTTATGCCAGGGGGGCTGGCGGGGAGCTGTTTTTT. V usage is TRBV6-5 and J usage is TRBJ2-2, with D possibly matching TRBD1 (7 bases). There are 15 residues in the CDR3. Trimming removed 3 bases from V and 7 bases from J, with 15 bases in between. The germline gives CDR1 MNHEY, CDR2 SVGAGI.

The chain carries TRBV19 and TRBJ1-5; TRBD1 might be the D (5 bases). This CDR3 has 15 residues. Germline loops: CDR1 LNHDA, CDR2 SQIVND (reference sequence). Trimming removed 7 bases from V and 0 bases from J, with 13 bases in between. The CDR3 coding sequence is TGTGCCAGTATTTCTCAGGGAAATAGCAATCAGCCCCAGCATTTT. Protein sequence: CASISQGNSNQPQHF. The full variable domain, its missing parts supplied by reference TRBV19 and TRBJ1-5, is DGGITQSPKYLFRKEGQNVTLSCEQNLNHDAMYWYRQDPGQGLRLIYYSQIVNDFQKGDIAEGYSVSREKKESFPLTVTSAQKNPTAFYLCASISQGNSNQPQHFGDGTRLSIL.

The V call is TRBV4-2, the J call TRBJ2-7; 12 nucleotides agree with TRBD2. After removal of 4 bases from V and 6 bases from J, the junction contained 10 bases not matched to a gene. CDR1 is LGHNA, CDR2 YNFKEQ, per germline. CDR3 size: 16 residues. The CDR3 sequence: CASSPTSGRPAFEQYF. The CDR3 coding sequence is TGTGCCAGCAGCCCGACTAGCGGGAGACCCGCTTTCGAGCAGTACTTC.

This chain joins TRBV19 and TRBJ1-5; tentatively, D is TRBD1 (5 bases). The CDR3 is 13 amino acids. Germline V gene data show CDR1 as LNHDA and CDR2 as SQIVND (reference sequence). Trimming removed 3 bases from V and 5 bases from J, with 8 bases in between. The CDR3 loop is CASSMSQDQPQHF. The CDR3 coding sequence is TGTGCCAGTAGTATGTCACAGGATCAGCCCCAGCATTTT.

The chain recombines TRBV10-2 with TRBJ2-2; 8 bases match TRBD2. V shed 9 bases, J shed 0 bases, and the junction held 12 bases outside the gene matches. Germline V gives CDR1 WSHSY, CDR2 SAAADI. CDR3 size: 17 residues. As DNA, the CDR3 is TGCGCCAGTCGACACTTTACTAGCGGCGCGAACACCGGGGAGCTGTTTTTT. As protein: CASRHFTSGANTGELFF.

The V gene is TRBV18, the J gene TRBJ1-3; D is perhaps TRBD1 (6 bases). Trimming cost V 3 bases and J 2 bases, with 8 bases left between them. The CDR3 sequence is 14 residues long. Per germline, CDR1 KGHSH and CDR2 LQKENI. The CDR3 nucleotides are TGTGCCAGCTCACCGGACAGCCCTGGAAACACCATATATTTT. Encoded protein: CASSPDSPGNTIYF.

V gene TRBV29-1 combines with J gene TRBJ2-5; possibly TRBD1 for D (6 bases). This CDR3 spans 12 amino acids. Germline V CDR1 and CDR2: SQVTM, ANQGSEA. Trimming left V 7 bases short and J 7 bases short, with 16 bases between. The CDR3 region has the DNA TGCAGCGCGTCACGACAGGCCGGGACCCAGTACTTC. It codes for CSASRQAGTQYF.

V is TRBV29-1 and J is TRBJ2-1; 8 nucleotides line up with TRBD2. Unmatched junction bases numbered 8, after V lost 8 bases and J lost 8 bases. This CDR3 is built from 12 residues. CDR1 is SQVTM and CDR2 is ANQGSEA in the germline V gene. CDR3 DNA sequence: TGCAGCCTCGGGGGGGCCCCCGATGAGCAGTTCTTC. Encoded protein: CSLGGAPDEQFF.

The V and J genes are TRBV5-6 and TRBJ1-2, with 7 bases identical to TRBD1. The germline V gene encodes CDR1 SGHDT and CDR2 YYEEEE. This CDR3 spans 14 amino acids. V was pared by 1 base and J by 3 bases, with 3 bases of the junction left unmatched. The CDR3 coding sequence is TGTGCCAGCAGCTTGACAGGGGTGGACTATGGCTACACCTTC. Its translation is CASSLTGVDYGYTF.

This chain links TRBV4-3 with TRBJ2-7; perhaps TRBD1 as D (6 bases). Germline values: CDR1 LGHNA, CDR2 YSLEER. V lost 0 bases to trimming and J lost 5 bases, with 14 bases between them. This CDR3 is built from 15 residues. CDR3 in amino acids: CASSQDGEQGNEQYF. Written as DNA, the CDR3 is TGCGCCAGCAGCCAAGATGGGGAACAGGGAAACGAGCAGTACTTC.

The chain carries TRBV4-2 and TRBJ2-2, with TRBD2 identical over 7 bases. Germline CDR1 reads LGHNA; CDR2 reads YNFKEQ. This CDR3 region has 15 residues. J lost 1 base, V lost 5 bases, and 4 bases had no gene match. The CDR3 sequence: CASSKTSENTGELFF. The DNA for the CDR3 is TGTGCCAGCAGCAAAACTAGCGAGAACACCGGGGAGCTGTTTTTT.

The rearrangement links TRBV5-4 to TRBJ2-4; TRBD2 matches at 7 bases. Germline V gives CDR1 SGHNT, CDR2 YYREEE (reference sequence). The junction had 16 bases not matched to a gene; V was cut back by 4 bases and J by 3 bases. The CDR3 sequence is 18 residues long. The CDR3 sequence: CASSHGGLITGGKNIQYF. The CDR3 coding sequence is TGTGCCAGCAGCCATGGCGGATTGATCACGGGGGGCAAAAACATTCAGTACTTC.

The J gene is TRBJ2-2, the V gene TRBV7-8, with D perhaps matching TRBD1 (6 bases). Between the trimmed V and J ends, which lost 1 base and 4 bases, there was a span of 7 bases. There are 14 residues in the CDR3. Germline loops: CDR1 SGHVS, CDR2 FQNEAQ. CDR3 coding DNA: TGTGCCAGCAGCTTAGACAGGGTCACCGGGGAGCTGTTTTTT. This codes for CASSLDRVTGELFF.